This is a list of T cell receptor beta chains from one sample in a study of T cells after yellow fever vaccination. Via MiXCR, TCRdb re-called the 5' RACE reads, giving one row per CDR3 protein. This sample has 300,000 to 350,000 distinct CDR3 sequences; approximately 4.5% occur once, and the top ten carry approximately 20%. Here the sequenced sample was PBMCs, taken 15 days after the yellow fever booster vaccination. These receptors were taken from a man younger than 35 who received the YFV17D yellow fever vaccine. Both conserved end residues are part of each CDR3. The D gene is left open where the match is weak. Expanded clones get a size class; other rows say once, few or many, or leave the size out.

clone_size | j_call | v_call | d_call | cdr3_aa | cdr3_nt
many | TRBJ2-3 | TRBV7-9 | . | CASSLVSWTAGADTQYF | TGTGCCAGCAGCTTGGTGTCCTGGACAGCAGGGGCCGATACGCAGTATTTT
few | TRBJ1-6 | TRBV7-2 | TRBD1 | CASSLQRTGEEPLHF | TGTGCCAGCAGCTTACAGCGTACAGGGGAAGAACCCCTCCACTTT
many | TRBJ1-5 | TRBV2 | . | CASSEEAGPPPQHF | TGTGCCAGCAGTGAAGAGGCGGGGCCCCCGCCCCAGCATTTT
. | TRBJ2-2 | TRBV11-2 | TRBD1 | CASSWDRAAGELFF | TGTGCCAGCAGCTGGGACAGGGCGGCCGGGGAGCTGTTTTTT
few | TRBJ2-2 | TRBV29-1 | TRBD1 | CSVKGPGQGITGELFF | TGCAGCGTTAAGGGCCCGGGACAGGGGATCACCGGGGAGCTGTTTTTT
many | TRBJ2-3 | TRBV11-1 | . | CASSLVMSTDTQYF | TGTGCCAGCAGCCTCGTTATGAGCACAGATACGCAGTATTTT
. | TRBJ2-5 | TRBV5-1 | TRBD2 | CASSLASGGYEETQYF | TGCGCCAGCAGCTTAGCTAGCGGGGGGTATGAAGAGACCCAGTACTTC
. | TRBJ2-3 | TRBV7-2 | TRBD2 | CASSLDGGAVDTQYF | TGTGCCAGCAGCCTAGACGGGGGGGCCGTGGATACGCAGTATTTT
. | TRBJ2-3 | TRBV9 | TRBD2 | CASSSPRGGLSTDTQYF | TGTGCCAGCAGCTCCCCGCGGGGGGGCCTTAGCACAGATACGCAGTATTTT
. | TRBJ1-2 | TRBV12-3/TRBV12-4 | . | CASSRTVNYGYTF | TGTGCCAGCAGTCGGACGGTCAACTATGGCTACACCTTC
few | TRBJ1-3 | TRBV3-1 | TRBD1 | CASSQGTGVAGNTIYF | TGTGCCAGCAGCCAAGGGACAGGGGTAGCTGGAAACACCATATATTTT
many | TRBJ1-2 | TRBV5-5 | . | CASSLEVRGSGYTF | TGTGCCAGCAGCTTGGAGGTTCGGGGAAGTGGCTACACCTTC
. | TRBJ1-4 | TRBV4-2 | . | CASSPTPANEKLFF | TGTGCCAGCAGCCCCACGCCGGCCAATGAAAAACTGTTTTTT
many | TRBJ1-2 | TRBV7-9 | . | CASSSPPRVKGGYTF | TGTGCCAGCAGCTCCCCCCCCAGGGTTAAGGGTGGCTACACCTTC
many | TRBJ2-5 | TRBV11-2 | . | CASTGQPVTQETQYF | TGTGCCAGCACCGGTCAGCCCGTAACCCAAGAGACCCAGTACTTC